One TCR beta chain is described in this entry. Its antigen is unknown. CDR1 is MRHNA and CDR2 is SNTAGT in the germline V gene. The CDR3 runs to 15 residues. Losses at the gene ends were 7 bases for V and 4 bases for J; bases not matched to a gene: 9. PCR involved 60 Vbeta and 13 Jbeta primers. The table came from immunoSEQ multiplex PCR; TCRdb's copy has only in-frame clones and leaves some out. The sample shows 200,000 to 250,000 clones, roughly 80% of them seen only once. The sample originates from a study of cytomegalovirus exposure and HLA in healthy donors. General observations from the study: With later analysis, a missense DCLRE1C variant became linked to TCR beta V- and J-gene trimming. A later analysis revealed that TCR association rates differed between HLA loci, peaking at DRB1 and bottoming out at HLA-C. Later analysis identified several of the most significant clusters that appeared linked to common viral pathogens.

This receptor was obtained from a woman aged 40 to 49 in good health and CMV-seropositive. Sequencing used PBMCs. This chain links TRBV6-4 with TRBJ2-1, with 8 nucleotides matching TRBD1. CDR3: CASTGQGPLYNEQFF. CDR3 nucleotides: TGTGCCAGCACTGGACAGGGCCCCTTATACAATGAGCAGTTCTTC.